Presented here are 26 T cell receptor beta chains from one specimen sequenced in a study of Ad26.COV2.S vaccination and SARS-CoV-2 variants. This table comes from immunoSEQ multiplex PCR, and its TCRdb copy is limited to in-frame clones, with some not included. The profile covers about half a million clones, with about 89% appearing a single time and roughly 1.7% taken by the ten largest. The treatment denotes: 15 to 20 received Ad26.COV2.S at low or high dose, single or two shots; a few received placebo; per-sample allocation not given. Material that was analyzed had been drawn on day 63 after the first vaccine or placebo injection. The sample was peripheral blood, taken in a trial of Ad26.COV2.S vaccine versus placebo. The receptors derive from a person between 18 and 65 years old who received the Ad26.COV2.S COVID-19 vaccine or a placebo.

Here the CDR3 reads CASRRGSYGYNEQFF. In DNA form, the CDR3 reads TGTGCCAGCAGACGCGGGAGTTACGGCTACAATGAGCAGTTCTTC. This chain joins TRBV25-1 and TRBJ2-1; 7 bases fit TRBD2. The V segment lost 6 bases and the J segment 3 bases; nucleotides outside the gene matches: 8. The CDR3 has 15 residues. Germline V gives CDR1 MGHDK, CDR2 SYGVNS.

The genes are TRBV10-3 and TRBJ2-7; D assignment may be TRBD1 or TRBD2 (5 bases each). Germline V gene data show CDR1 as ENHRY and CDR2 as SYGVKD. V was shortened by 2 bases and J by 2 bases, with 13 bases between the two germline ends. The CDR3 covers 15 residues. CDR3 DNA sequence: TGTGCCATCAGTGAGAGTGGGGGTCCCACCTACGAGCAGTACTTC. It translates to CAISESGGPTYEQYF.

This clone was counted a few times. This rearrangement joins TRBV7-9 to TRBJ1-4; D ambiguous. CDR3 length equals 15 residues. Trimming took 4 bases from V and 6 from J, leaving 15 bases between them. Per germline, CDR1 SEHNR and CDR2 FQNEAQ (reference sequence). CDR3 in DNA: TGTGCCAGCAGCTCACCCCGCCAGGCCCATGAAAAACTGTTTTTT. This codes for CASSSPRQAHEKLFF.

The chain links TRBV3-1 (or the pseudogene TRBV3-2) to TRBJ2-7, with D possibly being TRBD1 (8 bases). The germline V gene encodes CDR1 LGHDT and CDR2 YNNKEL (reference sequence). Trimming pared 9 bases from V and 1 base from J, leaving 13 bases between. The length of the CDR3 is 13 residues. The CDR3 spells CARTGEGSYEQYF. The CDR3 region has the DNA TGTGCCAGGACAGGGGAGGGGTCCTACGAGCAGTACTTC.

In regard to this clone: In the same sample, other DNA sequences code for this CDR3. The chain links TRBV9 to TRBJ1-3; D remains ambiguous. This CDR3 contains 13 residues. The V gene lost 2 bases and the J gene lost 3 bases, with 6 bases spanning the gap. In germline, CDR1 is SGDLS, CDR2 YYNGEE. CDR3 residues: CASSVVGGNTIYF. As DNA, the CDR3 is TGTGCCAGCAGCGTGGTGGGTGGAAACACCATATATTTT. The variable domain in full, with the rest retrieved from reference TRBV9 and TRBJ1-3, is DSGVTQTPKHLITATGQRVTLRCSPRSGDLSVYWYQQSLDQGLQFLIQYYNGEERAKGNILERFSAQQFPDLHSELNLSSLELGDSALYFCASSVVGGNTIYFGEGSWLTVV.

The chain is built from TRBV10-1 and TRBJ2-3; no firm D call. This CDR3 contains 14 residues. Per germline, CDR1 WNHNN and CDR2 SYGVQD (reference sequence). Trimming stripped 0 bases from V and 6 bases from J, with 10 bases between. CDR3 in DNA: TGCGCCAGCAGTGAGTCCGTGGTGAGGGATACGCAGTATTTT. Encoded protein: CASSESVVRDTQYF.

The rearrangement joins TRBV12-3 or TRBV12-4 to TRBJ2-1; D not resolved. The CDR3 is made up of 11 amino acids. The ends were cut back, 6 bases at V and 8 bases at J, with 8 bases in the middle. This CDR3 is CASSHGDEQFF. CDR3 DNA: TGTGCCAGCAGCCATGGGGATGAGCAGTTCTTC.

The CDR3 bases are TGCGCCAGCAGCCAAGTTGAGTCGGCTCGGACAGGGAATACCGGGGAGCTGTTTTTT. Translation: CASSQVESARTGNTGELFF. The rearrangement joins TRBV4-1 to TRBJ2-2; 8 nucleotides line up with TRBD1. Per the germline V gene, CDR1 is MGHRA and CDR2 is YSYEKL. This CDR3 is built from 19 residues. With V trimmed by 1 base and J by 5 bases, 15 bases remained unmatched.

This chain uses TRBV7-8 with TRBJ2-1; no firm D call. The CDR3 totals 16 residues. V was shortened by 4 bases and J by 6 bases, with 19 bases between the two germline ends. CDR1 is SGHVS, CDR2 FQNEAQ, per germline. CDR3 DNA: TGTGCCAGCAGCTCGCCCCGGAGAGGCCGAGTCAATGAGCAGTTCTTC. Its protein is CASSSPRRGRVNEQFF. Variable domain in full (rest from reference TRBV7-8 and TRBJ2-1): GAGVSQSPRYKVAKRGQDVALRCDPISGHVSLFWYQQALGQGPEFLTYFQNEAQLDKSGLPSDRFFAERPEGSVSTLKIQRTQQEDSAVYLCASSSPRRGRVNEQFFGPGTRLTVL.

This chain uses TRBV6-5 with TRBJ1-1; D not resolved. The CDR3 covers 14 residues. The V gene lost 6 bases and the J gene lost 9 bases, with 20 bases spanning the gap. Germline V gene data show CDR1 as MNHEY and CDR2 as SVGAGI. CDR3 protein: CASSNEAAEQQAFF. The CDR3 DNA reads TGTGCCAGCAGCAACGAGGCGGCAGAACAACAAGCTTTCTTT.

The chain couples TRBV9 to TRBJ1-2; 12 positions agree with TRBD1. The CDR3 runs to 15 residues. The V segment lost 4 bases and the J segment 8 bases; nucleotides outside the gene matches: 9. Germline V gene lookup returns CDR1 SGDLS and CDR2 YYNGEE. The CDR3 loop reads CASSPGQGAMRGYTF. The CDR3 nucleotides are TGTGCCAGCAGCCCGGGACAGGGGGCTATGAGAGGCTACACCTTC.

The sample holds a few counts of this clone. This CDR3 reads CASSLVDYGYTF. The CDR3 nucleotides are TGTGCCAGCAGCTTAGTAGACTATGGCTACACCTTC. The gene calls are TRBV7-9 and TRBJ1-2; D gene ambiguous. From germline, CDR1 is SEHNR and CDR2 FQNEAQ (reference sequence). The V end lost 1 base, the J end lost 3 bases, and 3 bases lay between the germline ends. The CDR3 runs 12 residues.

This chain connects TRBV19 to TRBJ1-4; D is undetermined. Germline loops: CDR1 LNHDA, CDR2 SQIVND (reference sequence). CDR3 length: 14 amino acids. The ends were cut back, 6 bases at V and 4 bases at J, with 12 bases in the middle. CDR3 protein: CASRRTEDNEKLFF. In DNA, the CDR3 is TGTGCCAGTAGGCGGACGGAGGATAATGAAAAACTGTTTTTT.

This chain joins TRBV28 and TRBJ1-1, with a possible D match to TRBD1 (5 bases). The ends were cut back, 1 base at V and 6 bases at J, with 12 bases in the middle. Germline V gene lookup returns CDR1 MDHEN and CDR2 SYDVKM. There are 14 residues in the CDR3. CDR3 coding DNA: TGTGCCAGCAGTTTATCCGGGGGGGTGGCTGAAGCTTTCTTT. Amino acid sequence: CASSLSGGVAEAFF.

The rearrangement joins TRBV4-2 to TRBJ1-4; 9 bases line up with TRBD1. This CDR3 spans 16 amino acids. Germline V gives CDR1 LGHNA, CDR2 YNFKEQ. V lost 0 bases to trimming and J lost 7 bases; unmatched junction nucleotides: 6. The CDR3 is CASSQERTGAGEKLFF. CDR3 bases: TGTGCCAGCAGCCAAGAAAGGACAGGGGCCGGTGAAAAACTGTTTTTT.

The chain joins TRBV5-4 to TRBJ2-7; 16 bases are a match to TRBD2. This CDR3 region has 17 residues. Germline values: CDR1 SGHNT, CDR2 YYREEE (reference sequence). With 4 bases clipped from V and 2 bases from J, the junction kept 6 bases outside the gene matches. The CDR3, as DNA: TGTGCCAGCAGCCCGGGACTAGCGGGAGGGCCTGCCTACGAGCAGTACTTC. It encodes CASSPGLAGGPAYEQYF.

The CDR3 nucleotides read TGCGCCAGCAGCTTGGCCTTTGGGGGTCGGGAGACCCAGTACTTC. This encodes CASSLAFGGRETQYF. J is TRBJ2-5 and V is TRBV5-1; the D call may be TRBD1 or TRBD2 (5 bases each). The CDR3 contains 15 residues. The V gene lost 0 bases and the J gene lost 5 bases, with 14 bases spanning the gap. Germline CDR1 reads SGHRS; CDR2 reads YFSETQ. The full variable domain, its missing parts supplied by reference TRBV5-1 and TRBJ2-5, is KAGVTQTPRYLIKTRGQQVTLSCSPISGHRSVSWYQQTPGQGLQFLFEYFSETQRNKGNFPGRFSGRQFSNSRSEMNVSTLELGDSALYLCASSLAFGGRETQYFGPGTRLLVL.

The rearrangement joins TRBV9 to TRBJ2-3; 9 nucleotides agree with TRBD2. Germline V gene sequence: CDR1 SGDLS, CDR2 YYNGEE. The V and J ends lost 5 bases and 5 bases, in that order; junction bases with no gene match: 12. The CDR3 is 16 amino acids. CDR3 loop: CASSQVGGGAGDTQYF. The CDR3 coding sequence is TGTGCCAGCAGTCAAGTGGGCGGGGGGGCAGGAGATACGCAGTATTTT.

CDR3 DNA: TGTGCCTGCCGCGAGAACCTTGAAGCTTTCTTT. This codes for CACRENLEAFF. The chain joins TRBV30 to TRBJ1-1; unclear D gene. Germline V gene sequence: CDR1 GTSNPN, CDR2 SVGIG (reference sequence). The CDR3 is made up of 11 amino acids. V shed 6 bases and J shed 7 bases, with 12 bases lying between them.

The J gene is TRBJ2-5, the V gene TRBV7-8; D unclear. CDR3 size: 17 residues. V was cut by 3 bases and J by 5 bases, with 22 bases left in between. Germline values: CDR1 SGHVS, CDR2 FQNEAQ. The CDR3 is CASSLTLGGPVGETQYF. The CDR3 DNA is TGTGCCAGCAGCTTGACCCTCGGTGGCCCCGTCGGGGAGACCCAGTACTTC. The full variable domain, rest sourced from reference TRBV7-8 and TRBJ2-5, is GAGVSQSPRYKVAKRGQDVALRCDPISGHVSLFWYQQALGQGPEFLTYFQNEAQLDKSGLPSDRFFAERPEGSVSTLKIQRTQQEDSAVYLCASSLTLGGPVGETQYFGPGTRLLVL.

V usage is TRBV30 and J usage is TRBJ2-5; a possible D gene is TRBD2 (7 bases). V lost 1 base and J lost 5, with 17 bases in between. Per the germline V gene, CDR1 is GTSNPN and CDR2 is SVGIG (reference sequence). The CDR3 has 15 residues. The CDR3, as DNA: TGTGCCTGGAGTGGGTCAGCGGGAAGGGGGGAGACCCAGTACTTC. Protein sequence: CAWSGSAGRGETQYF.

J is TRBJ2-7 and V is TRBV28; D ambiguous. Germline-derived CDR1 and CDR2 are MDHEN and SYDVKM. The CDR3 is 13 amino acids. Trimming shortened V by 6 bases and J by 2 bases, and 11 bases separated the two germline ends. This chain's CDR3 is CASSDHNPYEQYF. DNA for the CDR3: TGTGCCAGCAGCGACCATAATCCCTACGAGCAGTACTTC.

This clone was detected once. The chain joins TRBV5-6 to TRBJ1-3; D is uncertain. The germline V and J ends were trimmed by 2 bases and 4 bases, with 1 base remaining between them. Germline values: CDR1 SGHDT, CDR2 YYEEEE. The CDR3 runs to 11 residues. DNA of the CDR3: TGTGCCAGCAGCTTCGGAAACACCATATATTTT. This sequence encodes CASSFGNTIYF.

V gene TRBV4-3 combines with J gene TRBJ2-3; the match to TRBD2 covers 11 bases. Trimming took 1 base from V and 5 from J; bases not matched to a gene: 8. Per the germline V gene, CDR1 is LGHNA and CDR2 is YSLEER. The CDR3 runs to 17 residues. CDR3 sequence (DNA): TGCGCCAGCAGCCAAGGTAGCGGGGGGGCCGCTGTAGATACGCAGTATTTT. Translated, it gives CASSQGSGGAAVDTQYF.

The chain carries TRBV7-3 and TRBJ2-1, with TRBD2 identical over 7 bases. V lost 5 bases, J lost 2 bases, and 15 bases stayed unmatched. The CDR3 extends over 18 amino acids. Germline CDR1 reads SGHTA; CDR2 reads FQGTGA. The CDR3: CASSPTNLVSGPYNEQFF. The CDR3 DNA reads as TGTGCCAGCAGCCCAACCAACCTCGTTAGCGGGCCCTACAATGAGCAGTTCTTC.

The chain carries TRBV11-2 and TRBJ2-1; D is unresolved. With 0 bases removed from V and 2 bases from J, the gap between germline ends came to 11 bases. This CDR3 is built from 16 residues. Germline V gives CDR1 SGHAT, CDR2 FQNNGV. The DNA for the CDR3 is TGTGCCAGCAGCTTAGACTTCCAGGCGACCTACAATGAGCAGTTCTTC. This translates into CASSLDFQATYNEQFF.